The 13 T cell receptor beta chains in this list originate from one sample, sequenced in a study of shared clonotypes between healthy human individuals. Profiled with immunoSEQ multiplex PCR; TCRdb holds only in-frame clones, not every one. The sample includes about 690,000 clones, about 90% of them seen just once. Specimen: memory CD8+ T cells from PBMCs. Subset given: CD45RO+ cells pooled with CCR7-negative TemRA cells. The receptors derive from a man aged 18 to 29 in good health. Some clones in this sample may be carry-over from other donors' samples.

The V call is TRBV28, the J call TRBJ2-7, with D hard to call. V lost 6 bases and J lost 3, with 15 bases in between. Germline CDR1 MDHEN, CDR2 SYDVKM. The length of the CDR3 is 14 residues. CDR3 residues: CASRQPRSLYEQYF. CDR3 DNA sequence: TGTGCCAGCAGACAGCCCAGGTCCCTCTACGAGCAGTACTTC.

The genes are TRBV2 and TRBJ2-1, with TRBD2 matching 12 bases. This CDR3 is built from 15 residues. Germline V gene lookup returns CDR1 SNHLY and CDR2 FYNNEI. The V gene end was trimmed by 6 bases and the J gene end by 8 bases; junction bases not matched to a gene: 8. The CDR3 loop is CASSASGRAFYEQFF. The CDR3 DNA follows: TGTGCCAGCAGCGCTAGCGGGAGGGCCTTCTATGAGCAGTTCTTC.

This chain connects TRBV27 to TRBJ2-3, with unresolved D. The CDR3 runs 16 residues. Trimming stripped 6 bases from V and 0 bases from J, with 16 bases between. Germline CDR1 and CDR2: MNHEY and SMNVEV (reference sequence). The CDR3 region is CASSASWALSTDTQYF. In DNA form, the CDR3 reads TGTGCCAGCAGCGCGTCGTGGGCCCTAAGCACAGATACGCAGTATTTT.

A remark on this clone: The same CDR3 can be traced to other DNA sequences in this sample. This chain connects TRBV6-1 to TRBJ2-1; tentative D call: TRBD2 (6 bases). Germline V lookup: CDR1 MNHNS, CDR2 SASEGT. The CDR3 is made up of 14 amino acids. Trimming took off 6 bases at V and 0 bases at J, with 9 bases between the two ends. As DNA, the CDR3 is TGTGCCAGCAGGGAGGGGAGCTCCTACAATGAGCAGTTCTTC. Protein: CASREGSSYNEQFF.

This rearrangement joins TRBV2 to TRBJ2-1, with 8 nucleotides matching TRBD2. The length of the CDR3 is 20 residues. V dropped 6 bases and J dropped 0; count of bases not matched to a gene: 19. Germline assignment: CDR1 SNHLY and CDR2 FYNNEI. For the CDR3, the DNA is TGTGCCAGCAGGGGTTCTCTCAATACTAGCGGAGTGCGCTCCTACAATGAGCAGTTCTTC. Its protein product is CASRGSLNTSGVRSYNEQFF.

The rearrangement uses TRBV9 and TRBJ2-7, with TRBD1 matching 7 bases. CDR3 length: 15 amino acids. From germline, CDR1 is SGDLS and CDR2 YYNGEE. The V gene end was trimmed by 3 bases and the J gene end by 0 bases; junction bases not matched to a gene: 6. DNA for the CDR3: TGTGCCAGCAGCGCCGGGACAGAGAGCTCCTACGAGCAGTACTTC. Translated, it gives CASSAGTESSYEQYF. The whole variable domain, filled in from reference TRBV9 and TRBJ2-7, reads DSGVTQTPKHLITATGQRVTLRCSPRSGDLSVYWYQQSLDQGLQFLIQYYNGEERAKGNILERFSAQQFPDLHSELNLSSLELGDSALYFCASSAGTESSYEQYFGPGTRLTVT.

The rearrangement joins TRBV7-8 to TRBJ2-1, with unresolved D. Germline assignment: CDR1 SGHVS and CDR2 FQNEAQ. The germline V and J ends were trimmed by 0 bases and 0 bases, with 9 bases remaining between them. This CDR3 contains 16 residues. The CDR3 sequence is CASSLATVSSYNEQFF. CDR3 nucleotides: TGTGCCAGCAGCTTAGCAACAGTTAGCTCCTACAATGAGCAGTTCTTC.

The chain uses TRBV9 and TRBJ2-2; perhaps D is TRBD1 or TRBD2 (5 bases each). Trimming took 1 base from V and 4 from J, leaving 8 bases between them. The CDR3 loop spans 14 amino acids. Germline assignment: CDR1 SGDLS and CDR2 YYNGEE. CDR3 in amino acids: CASSVSGTTGELFF. The CDR3 coding sequence is TGTGCCAGCAGCGTATCAGGGACCACCGGGGAGCTGTTTTTT.

This chain links TRBV15 with TRBJ2-7, with 7 nucleotides matching TRBD1. The V gene end was trimmed by 0 bases and the J gene end by 4 bases; junction bases not matched to a gene: 9. Germline values: CDR1 LNHNV, CDR2 YYDKDF (reference sequence). This CDR3 region has 16 residues. The CDR3 bases are TGTGCCACCAGCAGAGACCGAAGGACAGGATGGTACGAGCAGTACTTC. It specifies CATSRDRRTGWYEQYF.

The V and J genes are TRBV2 and TRBJ2-7, with D possibly TRBD2 on 5 matching bases. The CDR3 totals 15 residues. Trimming stripped 2 bases from V and 3 bases from J, with 14 bases between. From germline, CDR1 is SNHLY and CDR2 FYNNEI. The CDR3 is CASSESPGNNYEQYF. The CDR3 DNA follows: TGTGCCAGCAGTGAAAGTCCCGGGAATAACTACGAGCAGTACTTC.

The V and J genes are TRBV4-3 and TRBJ2-7; the match to TRBD1 covers 10 bases. Germline V lookup: CDR1 LGHNA, CDR2 YSLEER. This CDR3 is built from 15 residues. Trimming took 1 base from V and 4 from J; bases not matched to a gene: 4. The CDR3 coding sequence is TGCGCCAGCAGCCAAGGACAGGGGGCCGGTTACGAGCAGTACTTC. Its protein product is CASSQGQGAGYEQYF.

CDR3 DNA sequence: TGCGCCAACGCCCTGGGGGGGGCGGGAGCAAACTACAATGAGCAGTTCTTC. This codes for CANALGGAGANYNEQFF. The V gene is TRBV10-1, the J gene TRBJ2-1, with a possible D match to TRBD2 (7 bases). V was clipped by 10 bases and J by 3 bases, with 25 bases between them. The CDR3 length is 17 residues. The germline gives CDR1 WNHNN, CDR2 SYGVQD (reference sequence).

V is TRBV27 and J is TRBJ2-1; a possible D gene is TRBD2 (6 bases). The germline CDR1 and CDR2 sequences are MNHEY and SMNVEV (reference sequence). CDR3 length: 15 amino acids. With 6 bases removed from V and 3 bases from J, the gap between germline ends came to 15 bases. The DNA for the CDR3 is TGTGCCAGCAGGCGGATGCAGGGAGGCTACAATGAGCAGTTCTTC. Protein: CASRRMQGGYNEQFF.